This TCR beta chain appears in the sequencing data of a study of blood T cell repertoires in COVID-19. Study details: Spain, Italy and the United States supplied samples that represented acute and convalescent COVID-19.

Libraries were prepared by immunoSEQ multiplex PCR; TCRdb keeps only in-frame clonotypes and omits some of them. The sample has just over 350,000 clones, 75% to 90% seen once; the top ten hold around 7.5%. This receptor was taken from a woman aged 55-75 years with COVID-19, enrolled during active disease. The sample consisted of peripheral blood.

The chain's CDR3 is CASSLMLLRGGLNSPLHF. Written as DNA, the CDR3 is TGTGCCAGCAGTTTGATGCTCCTTCGTGGGGGCTTAAATTCACCCCTCCACTTT. This chain joins TRBV27 and TRBJ1-6; tentatively, D is TRBD1 (6 bases). Germline loops: CDR1 MNHEY, CDR2 SMNVEV (reference sequence). This CDR3 is built from 18 residues. The V and J ends lost 3 bases and 7 bases respectively, with 22 bases between them.